Below are 2 T cell receptor beta chains sequenced from a single sample in a study of coeliac disease. Assay: immunoSEQ multiplex PCR; the TCRdb copy retains only in-frame clones and omits some. The table shows several thousand clones, with about three fifths occurring only once. The sample consisted of intraepithelial lymphocytes from the gut. These receptors were obtained from a woman aged 55-69 years with celiac disease.

The chain uses TRBV4-2 and TRBJ2-4, with D possibly matching TRBD2 (6 bases). Germline-derived CDR1 and CDR2 are LGHNA and YNFKEQ. The CDR3 consists of 17 residues. With 3 bases removed from V and 1 base from J, the gap between germline ends came to 16 bases. In DNA form, the CDR3 reads TGTGCCAGCAGCCATCAAGCGGACCGGGGGGCCAAAAACATTCAGTACTTC. Protein sequence: CASSHQADRGAKNIQYF.

CDR3 region: CASSEGQKNIITNTGELFF. DNA for the CDR3: TGTGCCAGCAGTGAAGGGCAGAAGAATATAATAACGAACACCGGGGAGCTGTTTTTT. The chain links TRBV2 to TRBJ2-2; D gene ambiguous. CDR1 and CDR2 from the germline V gene are SNHLY and FYNNEI. The CDR3 has 19 residues. V lost 1 base and J lost 0, with 18 bases in between. The whole variable domain, filled in from reference TRBV2 and TRBJ2-2, reads EPEVTQTPSHQVTQMGQEVILRCVPISNHLYFYWYRQILGQKVEFLVSFYNNEISEKSEIFDDQFSVERPDGSNFTLKIRSTKLEDSAMYFCASSEGQKNIITNTGELFFGEGSRLTVL.